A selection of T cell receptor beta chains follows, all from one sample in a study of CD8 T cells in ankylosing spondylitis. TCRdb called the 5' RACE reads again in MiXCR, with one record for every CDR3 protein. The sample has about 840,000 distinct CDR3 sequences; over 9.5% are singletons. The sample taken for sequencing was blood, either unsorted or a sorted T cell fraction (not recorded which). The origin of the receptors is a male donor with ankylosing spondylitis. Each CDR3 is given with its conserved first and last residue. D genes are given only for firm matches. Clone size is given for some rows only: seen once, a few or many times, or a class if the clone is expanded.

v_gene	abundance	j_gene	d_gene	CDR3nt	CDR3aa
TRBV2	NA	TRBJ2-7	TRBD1	TGTGCCAGCAGCGAAGGGGGCCACGCTTTCGAGCAGTACTTC	CASSEGGHAFEQYF
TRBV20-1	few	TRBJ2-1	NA	TGCAGTGTAATCCCGGGAGGGACAGTATACAATGAGCAGTTCTTC	CSVIPGGTVYNEQFF
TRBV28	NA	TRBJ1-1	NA	TGTGCCAGCAGTCCAAGGGGTTCGGGGAACACTGAAGCTTTCTTT	CASSPRGSGNTEAFF
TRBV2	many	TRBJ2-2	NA	TGTGCCAGCGATCTCAGGAAAACCGGGGAGCTGTTTTTT	CASDLRKTGELFF
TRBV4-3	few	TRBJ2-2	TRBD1	TGCGCCAGCAGCCAGGGGGACAGAGACAACACCGGGGAGCTGTTTTTT	CASSQGDRDNTGELFF
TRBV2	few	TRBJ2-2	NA	TGTGCCAGCAGGATACAGGAGAGCCCCGGGGAGCTGTTTTTT	CASRIQESPGELFF
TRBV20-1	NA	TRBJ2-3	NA	TGCAGTGATAACCACTACTCCACAGATACGCAGTATTTT	CSDNHYSTDTQYF
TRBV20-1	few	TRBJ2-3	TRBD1	TGCAGTGCTAGAACAGGGGTAGGAATAGATACGCAGTATTTT	CSARTGVGIDTQYF
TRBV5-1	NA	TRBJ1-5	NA	TGCGCCAGCAGCTTGACAGACGGTAGCAATCAGCCCCAGCATTTT	CASSLTDGSNQPQHF
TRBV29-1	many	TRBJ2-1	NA	TGCAGCGTTGCCCGGGGTGGGGGATACAATGAGCAGTTCTTC	CSVARGGGYNEQFF
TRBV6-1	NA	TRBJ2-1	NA	TGTGCCAGCAGTGCTACAGGGTCCCCCTACAATGAGCAGTTCTTC	CASSATGSPYNEQFF
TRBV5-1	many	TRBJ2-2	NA	TGTGCCAGCAGTTTGATATCCACCGGGGAGCTGTTTTTT	CASSLISTGELFF
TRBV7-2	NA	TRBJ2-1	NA	TGTGCCAGCACCCATGGGTACAATGAGCAGTTCTTC	CASTHGYNEQFF
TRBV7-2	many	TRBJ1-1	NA	TGTGCCAGCAGCCAAGTGGGGAACACTGAAGCTTTCTTT	CASSQVGNTEAFF
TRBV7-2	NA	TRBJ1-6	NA	TGTGCCAGCAGCTTAGCAGGGATGGGGAATTCACCCCTCCACTTT	CASSLAGMGNSPLHF
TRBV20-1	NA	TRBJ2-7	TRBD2	TGCAGTGCTATACCCGCGGGAGGCCCTCCCTACGAGCAGTACTTC	CSAIPAGGPPYEQYF
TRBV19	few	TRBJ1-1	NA	TGTGCCAGTATGTTAACAACCCTACGCACTGAAGCTTTCTTT	CASMLTTLRTEAFF
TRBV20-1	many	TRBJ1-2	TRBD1	TGCAGTGCTAGGCGGCAGGGGGATTATGGCTACACCTTC	CSARRQGDYGYTF
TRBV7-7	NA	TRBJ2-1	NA	TGTGCTAGCAGCTTGAGGGGGACCAATAAGGATGAGCAGTTCTTC	CASSLRGTNKDEQFF
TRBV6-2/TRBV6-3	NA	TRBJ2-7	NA	TGTGCCAGCAGTTACACCCCAGGCCTCTACGAGCAGTACTTC	CASSYTPGLYEQYF
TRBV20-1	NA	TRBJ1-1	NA	TGCAGTGCTAATAAACAGGGGAACACTGAAGCTTTCTTT	CSANKQGNTEAFF
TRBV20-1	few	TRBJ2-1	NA	TGCAGTGCTAGAGCTCCCGGTGGAGGGGGCTCCTACAATGAGCAGTTCTTC	CSARAPGGGGSYNEQFF
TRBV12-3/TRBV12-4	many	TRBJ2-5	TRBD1	TGTGCCAGCGACAACGGTAACAGGGGGCAAGAGACCCAGTACTTC	CASDNGNRGQETQYF
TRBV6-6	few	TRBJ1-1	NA	TGTGCCAGCAGCCTGGATTTCACTGAAGCTTTCTTT	CASSLDFTEAFF
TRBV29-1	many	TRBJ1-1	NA	TGCCTAGGCAGGGTGAACACTGAAGCTTTCTTT	CLGRVNTEAFF
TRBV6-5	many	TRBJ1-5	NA	TGTGCCAGCAGTTACCTTAGGGGTCAGCCCCAGCATTTT	CASSYLRGQPQHF
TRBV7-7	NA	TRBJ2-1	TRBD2	TGTGCTAGCAGCTCCTGGTCAGCGGGAGGGTCCTACAATGAGCAGTTCTTC	CASSSWSAGGSYNEQFF
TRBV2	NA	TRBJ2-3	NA	TGTGCCAGCAGTGAAACGGGTACGCAGTATTTT	CASSETGTQYF
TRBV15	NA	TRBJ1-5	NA	TGTGCCACCACGGACGTTCTTAGCAATCAGCCCCAGCATTTT	CATTDVLSNQPQHF
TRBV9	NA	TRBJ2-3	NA	TGTGCCAGCAGCGGAACTAGCCTGGATACGCAGTATTTT	CASSGTSLDTQYF
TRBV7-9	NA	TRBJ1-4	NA	TGTGCCAGCAGCTTCCCGCCGCGGGGGATAGAAAAACTGTTTTTT	CASSFPPRGIEKLFF
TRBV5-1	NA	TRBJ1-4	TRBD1	TGCGCCAGCAGCTTAGGGACAGATGGTGAAAAACTGTTTTTT	CASSLGTDGEKLFF
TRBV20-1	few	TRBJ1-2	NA	TGCAGTGCGTCTCTACCGGGACACCGCTCGGCTTATATCACCTTC	CSASLPGHRSAYITF
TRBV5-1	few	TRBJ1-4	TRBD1	TGCGCCAGCAGCGGAACGGGACAGGGGGCAATACTGTTTTTT	CASSGTGQGAILFF
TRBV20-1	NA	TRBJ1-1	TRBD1	TGCAGTGCCCGGGACAGGGTATTGCACACTGAAGCTTTCTTT	CSARDRVLHTEAFF
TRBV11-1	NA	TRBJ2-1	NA	TGTGCCAGCAGCACCGGAACCCCAATGTACAATGAGCAGTTCTTC	CASSTGTPMYNEQFF
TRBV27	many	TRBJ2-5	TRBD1	TGTGCCAGCAGTCCGGGACAGGGGTTAGAGACCCAGTACTTC	CASSPGQGLETQYF
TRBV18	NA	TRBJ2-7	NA	TGTGCCAGCTCACCGTTCGGGGAAGACTACGAGCAGTACTTC	CASSPFGEDYEQYF
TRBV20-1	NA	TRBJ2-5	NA	TGTAGTACAGGACACCCTAGACTCCAAGAGACCCAGTACTTC	CSTGHPRLQETQYF
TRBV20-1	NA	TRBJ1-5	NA	TGCAGTGCTACGGACCCAAGGGATCAGCCCCAGCATTTT	CSATDPRDQPQHF
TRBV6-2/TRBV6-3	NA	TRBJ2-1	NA	TGTGCCAGCACCCGGGAGTTCTCCTACAATGAGCAGTTCTTC	CASTREFSYNEQFF
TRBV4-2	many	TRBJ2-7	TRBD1	TGTGCCAGCAGCCAGGGACAGGGGGCCTCCTACGAGCAGTACTTC	CASSQGQGASYEQYF
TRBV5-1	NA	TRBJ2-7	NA	TGCGCCAGCAGCTTGGTTGTAGGGGACTCCTACGAGCAGTACTTC	CASSLVVGDSYEQYF
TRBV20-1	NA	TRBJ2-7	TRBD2	TGCAGCGCCGAACGCGGGACTAGCAAGTACGAGCAGTACTTC	CSAERGTSKYEQYF
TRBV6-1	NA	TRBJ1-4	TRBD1	TGTGCCAGCAGACCGGGACAGTACACCGAAAAACTGTTTTTT	CASRPGQYTEKLFF
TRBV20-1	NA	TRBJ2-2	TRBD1	TGCAGTGCTAGAGCGAGGGGGACAGGGCACACCGGGGAGCTGTTTTTT	CSARARGTGHTGELFF